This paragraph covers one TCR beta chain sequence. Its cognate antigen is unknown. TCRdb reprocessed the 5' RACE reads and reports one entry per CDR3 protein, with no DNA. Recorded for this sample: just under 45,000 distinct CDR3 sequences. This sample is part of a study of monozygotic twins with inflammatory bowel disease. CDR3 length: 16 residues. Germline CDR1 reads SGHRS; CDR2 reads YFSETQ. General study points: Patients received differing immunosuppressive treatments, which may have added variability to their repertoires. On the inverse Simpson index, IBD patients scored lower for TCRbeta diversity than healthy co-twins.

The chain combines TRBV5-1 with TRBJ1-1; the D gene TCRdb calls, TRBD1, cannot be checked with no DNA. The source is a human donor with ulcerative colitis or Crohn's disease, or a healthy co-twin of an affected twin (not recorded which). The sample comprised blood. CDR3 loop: CASSPQTQQGTTEAFF.